A single sample is the source of the 2 T cell receptor beta chains below, sequenced in a study of blood T cell repertoires in COVID-19. TCRdb keeps only in-frame clones here, not all; method: immunoSEQ multiplex PCR. Here the sample spans 84,000 or so clones, about 83% being singletons. The specimen sequenced was peripheral blood. The source of these receptors is an older man with COVID-19, enrolled during active disease.

The rearrangement joins TRBV7-9 to TRBJ1-1, with D possibly TRBD1 on 5 matching bases. CDR3 size: 14 residues. Germline V lookup: CDR1 SEHNR, CDR2 FQNEAQ (reference sequence). V lost 4 bases and J lost 4, with 13 bases in between. The CDR3 nucleotides read TGTGCCAGCAGCTGGGGGGTCAGAAGCACTGAAGCTTTCTTT. It specifies CASSWGVRSTEAFF.

This clone was observed a handful of times. This chain uses TRBV4-3 with TRBJ1-4, with D maybe TRBD1 (5 bases). This CDR3 comprises 16 residues. V was clipped by 0 bases and J by 5 bases, with 13 bases between them. CDR1 and CDR2 from the germline V gene are LGHNA and YSLEER. The CDR3 here is CASSQDAGGTNEKLFF. The CDR3 DNA follows: TGCGCCAGCAGCCAAGATGCGGGGGGGACGAATGAAAAACTGTTTTTT.